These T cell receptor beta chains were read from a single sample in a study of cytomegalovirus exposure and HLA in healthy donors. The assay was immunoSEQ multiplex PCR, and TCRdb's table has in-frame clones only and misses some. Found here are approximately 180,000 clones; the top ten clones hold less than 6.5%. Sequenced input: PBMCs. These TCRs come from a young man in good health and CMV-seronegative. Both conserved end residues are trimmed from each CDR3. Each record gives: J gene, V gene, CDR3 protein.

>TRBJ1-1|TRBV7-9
ASSRDIQNTEAF
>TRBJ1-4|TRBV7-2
ASTPGGTGLNEKLF
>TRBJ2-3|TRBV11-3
ASSLRRGGLSTDTQY
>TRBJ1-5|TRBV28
ASSLNPGQGSNQPQH
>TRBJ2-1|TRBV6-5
ASSKRGGNEQF
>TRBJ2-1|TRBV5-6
ASSLGGAYNEQF
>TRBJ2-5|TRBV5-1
ASSLEWGRETQY
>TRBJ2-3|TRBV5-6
ASSLTSGRLDTQY
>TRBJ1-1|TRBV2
ASTISSRGRVNTEAF
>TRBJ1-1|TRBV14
ASSQASRGEAF
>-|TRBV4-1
ASSQPLLAGTYEQY
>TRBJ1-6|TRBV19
ASSSGQSPLH
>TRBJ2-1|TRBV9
ASSAASVSNLNEQF
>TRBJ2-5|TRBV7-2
ASSYLNRGGETQY
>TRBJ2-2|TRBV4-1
ASSLTEIAAGELF
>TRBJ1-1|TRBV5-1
ASSLGTVSNTEAF
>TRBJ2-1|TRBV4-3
ASSQDSAGGPFNEQF
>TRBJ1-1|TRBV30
AWTLATEAF
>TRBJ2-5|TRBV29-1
SVERISGETQY
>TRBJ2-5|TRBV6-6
ASSYDGVQETQY
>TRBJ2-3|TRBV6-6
ASRNNGQTDTQY
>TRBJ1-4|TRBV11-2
ASSSRTGGSEKLF
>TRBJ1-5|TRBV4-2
ASSQASNQPQH
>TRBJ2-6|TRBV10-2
ASSEHIPTGPGANVLT
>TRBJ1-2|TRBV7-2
ASSFGRGDYGYT
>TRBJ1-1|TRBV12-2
ALEERAF
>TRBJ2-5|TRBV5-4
ASSGDRGLEETQY
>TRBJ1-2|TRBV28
ASSQGSTNYGYT
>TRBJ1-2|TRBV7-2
ASSSGRAVYGYT
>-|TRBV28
ASNLASGSIYEQY
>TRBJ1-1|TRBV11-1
ASSHGTLNTEAF
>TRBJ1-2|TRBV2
ASRIRLDSSSPYGYT
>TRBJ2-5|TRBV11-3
ASSTQGQGTETQY
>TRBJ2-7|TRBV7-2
ASRSGGNYEQY
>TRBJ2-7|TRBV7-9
ASSLAPTAGGIYEQY
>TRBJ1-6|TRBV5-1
ASSLTGTGKGSSPLH
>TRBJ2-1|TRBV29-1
SVVDMSHAGETYNEQF
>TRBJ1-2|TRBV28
ASSIQYLNYGYT
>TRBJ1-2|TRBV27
ASSEQALPGQGPLGDYGYT
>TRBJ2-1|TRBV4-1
ASSQEESYNEQF